These T cell receptor beta chains were read from a single sample in a study of cytomegalovirus exposure and HLA in healthy donors. The method was immunoSEQ multiplex PCR; TCRdb's version includes in-frame clones alone and lacks a portion of them. The data contain approximately 220,000 clones, almost 80% of them singletons. Material for sequencing was PBMCs. These receptors came from a male donor in good health and CMV-seronegative. CDR3s include the opening cysteine and the closing phenylalanine or tryptophan. Each record gives: D gene, J gene, V gene, clone size, CDR3 DNA, CDR3 protein. The D gene is left open where the match is weak. Not every row has a clone size; where given, it reads once, few, many or a size class.

TRBD1 TRBJ2-5 TRBV27 - TGTGCCAGCAGTTTGTCCGGGACAGCGTTAGAGACCCAGTACTTC CASSLSGTALETQYF
TRBD1 TRBJ2-1 TRBV6-5 - TGTGCCAGCAGGCCCGACAGGGTACCCTACAATGAGCAGTTCTTC CASRPDRVPYNEQFF
- TRBJ1-1 TRBV27 - TGTGCCAGCAGTTTAACCCAGACAGAAGCTCTCACTGAAGCTTTCTTT CASSLTQTEALTEAFF
TRBD2 TRBJ2-1 TRBV30 - TGTGCCTGGAGGTGGACTAGCGAGTACAATGAGCAGTTCTTC CAWRWTSEYNEQFF
- TRBJ1-1 TRBV27 - TGTGCCAGCAGTTCTCACCCAGAGAACACTGAAGCTTTCTTT CASSSHPENTEAFF
- TRBJ2-7 TRBV5-1 once TGCGCCAGCAGCTTGAGGGGTCCCTACGAGCAGTACTTC CASSLRGPYEQYF
- TRBJ2-5 TRBV7-2 - TGTGCCAGCAGTCTACAGGTTGAGGAGACCCAGTACTTC CASSLQVEETQYF
- TRBJ2-3 TRBV7-3 - TGTGCCAGCAGCTATCGGGTGACAGATACGCAGTATTTT CASSYRVTDTQYF
TRBD2 TRBJ2-7 TRBV5-4 - TGTGCCAGCAGCCACCCCGGGACTAGCCGATACGAGCAGTACTTC CASSHPGTSRYEQYF
- TRBJ2-2 TRBV5-4 - TGTGCCAGCACCCCCCCCGGTGGGGCCGTTGGTGGCGGGGAGCTGTTTTTT CASTPPGGAVGGGELFF
- TRBJ2-2 TRBV7-8 - TGTGCCAGCACCCTCGTCCCCGGGGAGAACACCGGGGAGCTGTTTTTT CASTLVPGENTGELFF
TRBD1 TRBJ2-7 TRBV5-1 - TGCGCCAGCAGCTTCCGACAGGGGGACGAGCAGTACTTC CASSFRQGDEQYF
TRBD1 TRBJ2-6 TRBV27 - TGTGCCAGCAGTTCCTCGGGACAGCCGAGCTCTGGGGCCAACGTCCTGACTTTC CASSSSGQPSSGANVLTF
TRBD1 TRBJ2-7 TRBV19 - TGTGCCAGTAGTATAGCCGCCGGGACAGTGTCCTACGAGCAGTACTTC CASSIAAGTVSYEQYF
TRBD2 TRBJ2-7 TRBV7-7 - TGTGCTAGCAGCATAGCGGGAGGGGACTTCGAGCAGTACTTC CASSIAGGDFEQYF
- TRBJ1-1 TRBV6-6 - TGTGCCAGCACTACTAGGACTGAAGCTTTCTTT CASTTRTEAFF
- TRBJ1-1 TRBV5-1 - TGCGCCAGCAGCCGCGATTTGTCCTCTGAAGCTTTCTTT CASSRDLSSEAFF
TRBD1 TRBJ2-6 TRBV7-3 - TGTGCCAGCAGCCCCGGGACAGGGGGAACCGGGGCCAACGTCCTGACTTTC CASSPGTGGTGANVLTF
- TRBJ2-7 TRBV28 - TGTGCCAGCAGTTTACCCAGGGATCTCTACGAGCAGTACTTC CASSLPRDLYEQYF
TRBD1 TRBJ1-2 TRBV19 - TGTGCCAGTAGTATCCTAGACAGGGTGGGAGGCTACACCTTC CASSILDRVGGYTF
- TRBJ2-2 TRBV7-8 - TGTGCCAGCAGCTTAGGCCCGGACAAGGAGCTGTTTTTT CASSLGPDKELFF
- TRBJ2-7 TRBV29-1 - TGCAGCGTTGAAGATAATGCGGGGCCCTCCTACGAGCAGTACTTC CSVEDNAGPSYEQYF
TRBD1 TRBJ1-1 TRBV4-1 - TGCGCCAGCAGCCAAGTGCAACAGGGGTACATGGCAGCTTTCTTT CASSQVQQGYMAAFF
TRBD2 TRBJ2-7 TRBV30 - TGTGCCTGGAGTGTACTCGGGGGGGCCCCCTACGAGCAGTACTTC CAWSVLGGAPYEQYF
TRBD1 TRBJ2-7 TRBV28 - TGTGCCAGCAGTTCGGGACAGGACTACGAGCAGTACTTC CASSSGQDYEQYF
TRBD1 TRBJ1-5 TRBV19 - TGTGCCAGTAGTATAATAGACAGGGTCCGTCAGCCCCAGCATTTT CASSIIDRVRQPQHF
- TRBJ1-1 TRBV19 - TGTGCCAGTAGTATTAGGGGAGGGAACACTGAAGCTTTCTTT CASSIRGGNTEAFF
- TRBJ2-7 TRBV27 - TGTGCCAGCAGTTTTTATCCGGGGGTGGTTAGTTACGAGCAGTACTTC CASSFYPGVVSYEQYF
TRBD2 TRBJ2-5 TRBV7-6 - TGTGCCAGCAGCCCAGTGGGAGCGGGAGGGAGGGAGACCCAGTACTTC CASSPVGAGGRETQYF
TRBD1 TRBJ2-5 TRBV27 - TGTGCCAGCAGTTTATTGAGGACAGGGTTTGAGACCCAGTACTTC CASSLLRTGFETQYF
- TRBJ1-6 TRBV15 few TGTGCCACCAGCAGAGATCAGTCACCCCTCCACTTT CATSRDQSPLHF
TRBD1 TRBJ2-7 TRBV7-2 - TGTGCCAGCAGCTTCGGGACAGGGCTTAAGTACGAGCAGTACTTC CASSFGTGLKYEQYF
- TRBJ1-2 TRBV15 once TGTGCCACCAGCAGAGTTCCCCCCGCAGGACAGGGCTACACCTTC CATSRVPPAGQGYTF
TRBD1 TRBJ2-7 TRBV27 - TGTGCCAGCAGTTTGGGACAGTACAACGAGCAGTACTTC CASSLGQYNEQYF
- TRBJ1-1 TRBV5-6 once TGTGCCAGCAGTACTTCCGGGGACACTGAAGCTTTCTTT CASSTSGDTEAFF
- TRBJ1-5 TRBV19 - TGTGCCAGTAGTATGGGTCCAGGGTGGGATCAGCCCCAGCATTTT CASSMGPGWDQPQHF
TRBD1 TRBJ1-2 TRBV2 few TGTGCCAGCAGTGAGGTCGGAGACAGGGGTGGCTACACCTTC CASSEVGDRGGYTF
- TRBJ1-6 TRBV6-5 - TGTGCCAGCATGAGGGCCCCAGGCAATTCACCCCTCCACTTT CASMRAPGNSPLHF
TRBD1 TRBJ1-1 TRBV28 - TGTGCCAGCAGTCCCACGGGACAGGGGAACACTGAAGCTTTCTTT CASSPTGQGNTEAFF
- TRBJ1-1 TRBV18 - TGTGCCAGCTCACCCCTCTACAGGGAACGCAAAGCTTTCTTT CASSPLYRERKAFF
- TRBJ1-2 TRBV6-1 - TGTGCCAGCAGTGAAGATTGGGCAGGGAAATGGGGCTACACCTTC CASSEDWAGKWGYTF
- TRBJ2-7 TRBV7-8 - TGTGCCAGCAGCTTAGGAGGAACCTACGAGCAGTACTTC CASSLGGTYEQYF
- TRBJ2-2 TRBV7-2 - TGTGCCAGCAGCGATACAGGGAGGGAGCTGTTTTTT CASSDTGRELFF
- TRBJ1-4 TRBV18 - TGTGCCAGCTCACCACTACGACAGGTTAATGAAAAACTGTTTTTT CASSPLRQVNEKLFF
- TRBJ2-2 TRBV4-3 - TGCGCCAGCAGATACGTATCGGCCGGGGAGCTGTTTTTT CASRYVSAGELFF
- TRBJ2-7 TRBV6-5 - TGTGCCAGCAGTTACTCGAACAGTAACGGGCAGTACTTC CASSYSNSNGQYF
TRBD2 TRBJ2-2 TRBV5-1 once TGCGCCAGCGGGTCGCGGGGGTCGAACACCGGGGAGCTGTTTTTT CASGSRGSNTGELFF